This TCR beta chain came from a study of cytomegalovirus exposure and HLA in healthy donors. Study-wide findings and caveats: In a later analysis, TCR beta V- and J-gene trimming was associated with a missense DCLRE1C variant.

The PCR ran on 60 Vbeta and 13 Jbeta primers. Sequencing used immunoSEQ multiplex PCR; TCRdb keeps in-frame clones, though not all of them. The table records more than 95,000 clones, under 85% of them present only once. Germline CDR1 MGHRA, CDR2 YSYEKL. The germline V and J ends were trimmed by 0 bases and 0 bases, with 12 bases remaining between them. The CDR3 spans 17 residues. There are a few counts of this clone. No antigen is known for it. Sequences were obtained from PBMCs. The chain couples TRBV4-1 to TRBJ2-1; D may be TRBD2 (6 bases). The TCR was taken from a man aged 18 to 29 in good health and CMV-seronegative. Here the CDR3 DNA reads TGCGCCAGCAGCCAAGATTGGGACTTAAGCTCCTACAATGAGCAGTTCTTC. Protein sequence: CASSQDWDLSSYNEQFF.